This T cell receptor (beta chain) was sequenced in a study of CD8 T cell repertoires and HIV-1 epitope variants (TCRdb year 2020). With respect to the entire study: Twenty-five peptides representing autologous and known Gag and Nef epitope variants were each used to stimulate T cells in separate culture wells. Among the control conditions were a peptide pool of CMV, EBV and flu, the Ebola AY9 epitope serving as a negative control, and a well with no peptide. Three Gag epitope families and Nef HW9 and YT9 were included among the tested epitopes. T cells were enriched using the EasySep Human T Cell Enrichment Kit and were co-cultured with equal numbers of autologous T cell-negative cells serving as antigen-presenting cells. Cultures were maintained for nine to eleven days in IMDM with gentamicin, and half-media changes adding IL-2, IL-7 and IL-15 were performed on days 3 and 7. A 1M T cell aliquot was kept as an uncultured baseline condition, separate from the roughly 80 T cell cultures. Running each culture condition in triplicate, except for one peptide done in duplicate, gave a total of approximately 90 T cell cultures. The paper as a whole reports these results and caveats: Of the nine antigen-specific TCR beta clonotypes identified, five or six appeared cross-reactive for autologous or known escape epitope variants. Roughly five clonotypes recognized the Nef KF9 family and one clonotype recognized the HW9 family, while no responses to the TAALDMSHF plasma variant were seen. The assay could identify only TCR beta chains and pointed to proliferation in response to antigen, not to T cell function or cytokine profile.

The trim is 2 bases for V and 0 bases for J, with a gap of 8 bases between the germline ends. The CDR3 has 15 amino acids, counting the end cysteine and phenylalanine. Here the CDR3 DNA is all that survives: 45 bases in frame from base 1. The germline V gene supplies CDR1 MDHEN and CDR2 SYDVKM. Sequencing of TCR beta CDR3 regions was done on the immunoSEQ platform at survey depth. The QIAamp DNA micro kit was used to extract genomic DNA from every cultured and uncultured CD8+ T cell population. In the paper's pipeline: Samples with fewer than 5,000 productive reads were excluded, which removed about 6% of the 75 HIV peptide-stimulated cultures. Sequences were trimmed to CDR3 by a MANAFEST web app, and nonproductive sequences, CDR3s under 5 amino acids, and sequences not starting with C or ending with F/W were removed. For a clonotype to count as antigen-specific, the clonotype had to expand relative to the no-peptide control in at least 2 of 3 replicates at FDR 0.01, and only within one epitope family. Specific clonotypes also needed at least fivefold higher frequency than in wells stimulated with peptides from other epitope families. Drawn from immuneACCESS, this table holds only the in-frame rearrangements with V and J called that TCRdb kept. Clones are partly lost; checked studies trace under half to an unresolved V gene and leave the rest unexplained. V and J calls and clone size follow that table, whereas D and trimming were derived from the DNA. The sample includes 3,500 to 5,500 clones, with around 68% observed a single time. Together, the top ten hold 40% to 45% of the sample.

The EasySep Human CD8+ T Cell Enrichment Kit was used on day 10 to isolate CD8+ T cells from every culture. Concerning this clone: Its antigen remains undetermined. No much larger clonotype is one base removed from it; base qualities were not supplied.

Sequenced: cultured CD8+ T cells derived from PBMCs. The receptor comes from a male donor with HIV. This sequence uses TRBV28 and TRBJ1-3; the D gene is unclear. The CDR3: CASSLAASSGNTIYF. The nucleotides read TGTGCCAGCAGTTTAGCAGCGAGCTCTGGAAACACCATATATTTT. When the CDR3 is completed using the reference TRBV28 and TRBJ1-3 genes on either side, the full variable domain is DVKVTQSSRYLVKRTGEKVFLECVQDMDHENMFWYRQDPGLGLRLIYFSYDVKMKEKGDIPEGYSVSREKKERFSLILESASTNQTSMYLCASSLAASSGNTIYFGEGSWLTVV.